Sequencing of this T cell receptor (beta chain) was carried out in a study of shared clonotypes between healthy human individuals. Study background: Each donor contributed plates that comprised three CD4 naive, three CD4 memory, two CD8 naive and one CD8 memory.

Method: immunoSEQ multiplex PCR; TCRdb's copy keeps in-frame clones and lacks some. The sample has over 2 million clones, 85% to 95% seen once. General observations from the study: Larger estimated richness was generally seen in naive subsets than in memory subsets. The four-donor shared clonotypes exceeded non-shared clonotypes in generation probability, with non-shared ones scoring lower. Clonotype sharing among donors was expected to depend on sequencing depth.

On this clone itself: Its target is unknown.

The sequenced material came from naive CD4+ T cells from PBMCs. Subset denoted: CD45RA+ positively selected. This sequence originates from a man between 18 and 35 years old in good health. Some clones in this sample may be carry-over from other donors' samples.

DNA for the CDR3: TGTGCCAGCTCACCACCTCCCGGGTCAATGAACACTGAAGCTTTCTTT. This encodes CASSPPPGSMNTEAFF. The chain uses TRBV18 and TRBJ1-1; D is unclear. Trimming took off 0 bases at V and 0 bases at J, with 11 bases between the two ends. Germline V lookup: CDR1 KGHSH, CDR2 LQKENI. The CDR3 totals 16 residues.